These 19 T cell receptor beta chains share one sample of origin, sequenced in a study of T cells in Graves' hyperthyroidism and ophthalmopathy (dated by TCRdb to the late 2010s). The library was generated by multiplex PCR. The sequencing machine was an Illumina HiSeq 2000. TCR beta CDR3 regions were amplified from RNA transcripts. The first round of RT-PCR for the TCR CDR3 was performed with the HTBI primer set and the Qiagen OneStep RT-PCR kit. The raw public reads went through TCRdb reprocessing: fastp at Q25, MiXCR clone calling, in-frame beta chains kept. Every CDR3 protein is listed once, alongside the most common genes and DNA of its rows. This sample comprises approximately 300,000 distinct CDR3 sequences, about a sixth of them detected only once. The ten biggest clones cover around 55% of the sample. Material for sequencing was blood. The receptors shown here come from a woman aged 55-75 years with Graves' ophthalmopathy.

Concerning this clonotype: Being one base from a much bigger clone, this may be a read error. This sequence joins TRBV6-1 and TRBJ1-6; D ambiguous. In germline, CDR1 is MNHNS, CDR2 SASEGT. The V and J ends lost 2 bases and 7 bases respectively, with 12 bases between them. The CDR3 totals 15 residues. CDR3 sequence (DNA): TGTGCCAGCAGTGAATTTAGGACGGAGAATTCACCCCTCCACTTT. Translating gives CASSEFRTENSPLHF.

In its sample, this clonotype was seen a few times. The gene calls are TRBV29-1 and TRBJ2-1, with D perhaps matching TRBD1 or TRBD2 (5 bases each). The CDR3 extends over 15 amino acids. The germline CDR1 and CDR2 sequences are SQVTM and ANQGSEA. V lost 1 base and J lost 4, with 14 bases in between. The CDR3 DNA is TGCAGCGTTGAAGGAGGGGAACGGTTATACAATGAGCAGTTCTTC. Its translation: CSVEGGERLYNEQFF.

This clonotype has a count of ten or more. The genes are TRBV18 and TRBJ2-5; D not resolved. This CDR3 has 13 amino acids. The germline CDR1 and CDR2 sequences are KGHSH and LQKENI. Between the trimmed V and J ends, which lost 3 bases and 0 bases, there was a span of 5 bases. The CDR3 DNA reads TGTGCCAGCTCACCTACATACCAAGAGACCCAGTACTTC. This encodes CASSPTYQETQYF.

Only a few counts were recorded for this clonotype. CDR3 nucleotide sequence: TGTGCCAGCAGTCCCCGCCGGGAGGCGAATGAGCAGTTCTTC. It encodes CASSPRREANEQFF. The J gene is TRBJ2-1, the V gene TRBV6-2 or TRBV6-3; 7 bases align to TRBD2. The CDR3 length is 14 residues. J was trimmed by 7 bases and V by 5 bases; bases with no gene match: 8. Germline assignment: CDR1 MNHEY and CDR2 SVGEGT.

This sequence joins TRBV6-4 and TRBJ2-7; D is uncertain. V lost 10 bases, J lost 3 bases, and 16 bases lay in between. This CDR3 comprises 13 residues. The germline V gene encodes CDR1 MRHNA and CDR2 SNTAGT. The CDR3, as DNA: TGTGCCATGTCCCTCTCACACAGCTACGAGCAGTACTTC. The encoded protein is CAMSLSHSYEQYF.

Turning to this clonotype: A clone one base away is much larger, so this may be a read error. The J gene is TRBJ2-3, the V gene TRBV6-1; D possibly matches TRBD1 or TRBD2 (5 bases each). In germline, CDR1 is MNHNS, CDR2 SASEGT. The CDR3 runs 16 residues. Between the trimmed V and J ends, which lost 4 bases and 0 bases, there was a span of 14 bases. CDR3 in amino acids: CASSAGWGRSTDTQYF. The CDR3 region has the DNA TGTGCCAGCAGTGCAGGGTGGGGACGGAGCACAGATACGCAGTATTTT.

In this sample, this clonotype turned up many times. This chain links TRBV3-1 with TRBJ1-1; maybe TRBD1 (6 bases). CDR1 is LGHDT, CDR2 YNNKEL, per germline (reference sequence). The CDR3 runs 14 residues. V was shortened by 4 bases and J by 0 bases, with 9 bases between the two germline ends. CDR3 amino acids: CASSREGVNTEAFF. The CDR3 DNA is TGTGCCAGCAGCCGGGAGGGGGTGAACACTGAAGCTTTCTTT.

This clonotype appeared a few times. This chain uses TRBV9 with TRBJ2-3; 10 bases are shared with TRBD2. This CDR3 is built from 16 residues. Germline trimming cut 5 bases from V and 6 bases from J; bases unmatched to any gene: 12. Germline V CDR1 and CDR2: SGDLS, YYNGEE. CDR3 coding DNA: TGTGCCAGCAGTCAAAATCTAGCGGGGGCGGGGGATACGCAGTATTTT. Protein sequence: CASSQNLAGAGDTQYF. Filled out from reference TRBV9 and TRBJ2-3, the complete variable domain reads DSGVTQTPKHLITATGQRVTLRCSPRSGDLSVYWYQQSLDQGLQFLIQYYNGEERAKGNILERFSAQQFPDLHSELNLSSLELGDSALYFCASSQNLAGAGDTQYFGPGTRLTVL.

This clonotype was observed at least ten times. V and J are TRBV7-2 and TRBJ2-3, with D possibly matching TRBD2 (6 bases). Germline CDR1 is SGHTA and CDR2 is FQGNSA. The V end lost 6 bases, the J end lost 6 bases, and 10 bases lay between the germline ends. This CDR3 has 12 residues. The CDR3: CASRGGADTQYF. The CDR3 bases are TGTGCCAGCAGGGGCGGGGCGGATACGCAGTATTTT.

A few counts support this clonotype. The chain's CDR3 is CASSSQGAYTEAFF. The DNA for the CDR3 is TGTGCCAGCAGTTCGCAGGGGGCGTACACTGAAGCTTTCTTT. This chain links TRBV12-3 or TRBV12-4 with TRBJ1-1, with 8 bases aligning to TRBD1. V dropped 4 bases and J dropped 3; count of bases not matched to a gene: 4. The CDR3 is 14 amino acids.

This chain uses TRBV10-3 with TRBJ2-7; the match to TRBD2 covers 10 bases. The CDR3 runs to 16 residues. Germline values: CDR1 ENHRY, CDR2 SYGVKD. With 10 bases clipped from V and 0 bases from J, the junction kept 12 bases outside the gene matches. CDR3 residues: CATRPTSGRSSYEQYF. The CDR3 DNA sequence: TGTGCCACCAGGCCGACTAGCGGGCGCAGCTCCTACGAGCAGTACTTC.

V gene TRBV7-8 combines with J gene TRBJ1-2, with D perhaps TRBD1 (5 bases). V was trimmed by 5 bases and J by 3 bases, leaving 13 bases between them. Germline CDR1 and CDR2: SGHVS and FQNEAQ. There are 14 residues in the CDR3. The CDR3 is CASSPRGSDYGYTF. DNA of the CDR3: TGTGCCAGCAGCCCCCGGGGGTCAGACTATGGCTACACCTTC.

V gene TRBV4-1 combines with J gene TRBJ2-1; 9 bases agree with TRBD1. V lost 2 bases to trimming and J lost 14 bases; unmatched junction nucleotides: 10. This CDR3 region has 14 residues. The germline V gene has CDR1 MGHRA and CDR2 YSYEKL. CDR3 bases: TGCGCCAGCAGCCAACCGGGACAGGGAGGGTATGAGTTCTTC. Protein: CASSQPGQGGYEFF.

A few counts support this clonotype. The genes are TRBV12-3 or TRBV12-4 and TRBJ1-3; no clear D gene. The germline V and J ends were trimmed by 5 bases and 4 bases, with 9 bases remaining between them. The CDR3 is 13 amino acids. The CDR3: CASSTTPGNTIYF. CDR3 DNA: TGTGCCAGCAGTACTACCCCCGGAAACACCATATATTTT.

This clonotype was detected ten times or more. V and J are TRBV12-3 or TRBV12-4 and TRBJ1-2; a possible D gene is TRBD1 (5 bases). There are 14 residues in the CDR3. With 6 bases removed from V and 0 bases from J, the gap between germline ends came to 11 bases. In DNA, the CDR3 is TGTGCCAGCAGCGGGACCGTGCCTAACTATGGCTACACCTTC. It specifies CASSGTVPNYGYTF.

This clonotype was counted a few times. The chain links TRBV7-9 to TRBJ2-7; no reliable D call. This CDR3 has 13 amino acids. V dropped 1 base and J dropped 2 bases, with 6 bases sitting between them. Germline CDR1 SEHNR, CDR2 FQNEAQ (reference sequence). The CDR3 nucleotides are TGTGCCAGCAGCTTAGTCAGGCCCTACGAGCAGTACTTC. It specifies CASSLVRPYEQYF.

The V and J genes are TRBV12-3 or TRBV12-4 and TRBJ2-7; 7 bases match TRBD1. V was pared by 8 bases and J by 5 bases, with 9 bases of the junction left unmatched. This CDR3 has 13 amino acids. CDR3 loop: CASAPTGTDEQYF. The CDR3 nucleotides are TGTGCCAGCGCCCCGACAGGGACGGACGAGCAGTACTTC.

Concerning this clonotype itself: With a much larger clone just one base away, this may be a read error. The chain joins TRBV18 to TRBJ1-5, with D perhaps matching TRBD1 (5 bases). Germline loops: CDR1 KGHSH, CDR2 LQKENI. The CDR3 is made up of 14 amino acids. The CDR3 DNA reads as TGTGCCAGCTCTGACGTGGGACGTGATCAGCCCCAGCGTTTT. Translated, it gives CASSDVGRDQPQRF.

This chain uses TRBV11-3 with TRBJ2-1; D may be TRBD1 or TRBD2 (6 bases each). Germline V lookup: CDR1 SGHNT, CDR2 YENEEA. The V end was cut by 7 bases, the J end by 5 bases, with 27 bases between. The CDR3 contains 18 residues. DNA of the CDR3: TGTGCCAGCACCGCGAAGGAAGGGGGGCTAGGATCCCACAATGAGCAGTTCTTC. This sequence encodes CASTAKEGGLGSHNEQFF.